Following are 2 T cell receptor beta chains from one sample sequenced in a study of cytomegalovirus exposure and HLA in healthy donors. Primers included in the PCR were 60 Vbeta and 13 Jbeta primers. Sequencing was performed with immunoSEQ multiplex PCR; in TCRdb, only in-frame clones are kept and a portion is missing. This sample has around 93,000 clones, with roughly four fifths found just once. The sequenced material came from PBMCs. The receptors come from a man aged 25-40 years in good health and CMV-seropositive.

The sample holds a few counts of this clone. The chain links TRBV6-4 to TRBJ1-1; D is undetermined. Germline loops: CDR1 MRHNA, CDR2 SNTAGT. Trimming pared 2 bases from V and 2 bases from J, leaving 6 bases between. The CDR3 runs 13 residues. CDR3 coding DNA: TGTGCCAGCAGTGACCGGGAAAACACTGAAGCTTTCTTT. It encodes CASSDRENTEAFF.

The rearrangement joins TRBV28 to TRBJ2-5; possibly TRBD1 for D (7 bases). From germline, CDR1 is MDHEN and CDR2 SYDVKM. The ends were cut back, 5 bases at V and 2 bases at J, with 15 bases in the middle. The CDR3 length is 15 residues. CDR3 DNA sequence: TGTGCCAGCAGTCCGGACAGGAGGGGGCAAGAGACCCAGTACTTC. Protein: CASSPDRRGQETQYF.